Detailed here is one T cell receptor (beta chain). Its target is not known. Germline-derived CDR1 and CDR2 are KGHSH and LQKENI. The V and J ends lost 3 bases and 4 bases, in that order; junction bases with no gene match: 7. This CDR3 contains 15 residues. The data are from a study of vaccination effects on CD4 cells after COVID-19. Whole-study results and caveats: Within healthy vaccinees, only 1 of 255 vaccine-induced clones displayed cross-reactivity with common cold coronaviruses. Clones that were induced by infection or by vaccine showed marked contraction late after vaccination. Convalescent patients in the study were few, and early post-infection timepoints were absent.

The data were produced by immunoSEQ multiplex PCR, yet TCRdb's version contains in-frame clones alone and is incomplete. In the table there are tens of thousands of clones, more than 60% of which are singletons. Viral peptide pool expansion of antigen-specific CD4+ T cells preceded sequencing in the ViraFEST assay. Following a roughly 11-day culture, CD4+ T cells were purified. Previously uninfected by SARS-CoV-2, the vaccine recipients also showed negative nucleocapsid antibodies. Sequences were derived from CD4+ T cells from PBMCs cultured with SARS-CoV-2 spike peptides, sampled before COVID-19 vaccination. The rearrangement links TRBV18 to TRBJ1-2; 8 bases line up with TRBD1. The source of this sequence is a human donor who received a COVID-19 vaccine. The CDR3: CASSPGQAVSYGYTF. Written as DNA, the CDR3 is TGTGCCAGCTCACCGGGACAGGCCGTTTCCTATGGCTACACCTTC.